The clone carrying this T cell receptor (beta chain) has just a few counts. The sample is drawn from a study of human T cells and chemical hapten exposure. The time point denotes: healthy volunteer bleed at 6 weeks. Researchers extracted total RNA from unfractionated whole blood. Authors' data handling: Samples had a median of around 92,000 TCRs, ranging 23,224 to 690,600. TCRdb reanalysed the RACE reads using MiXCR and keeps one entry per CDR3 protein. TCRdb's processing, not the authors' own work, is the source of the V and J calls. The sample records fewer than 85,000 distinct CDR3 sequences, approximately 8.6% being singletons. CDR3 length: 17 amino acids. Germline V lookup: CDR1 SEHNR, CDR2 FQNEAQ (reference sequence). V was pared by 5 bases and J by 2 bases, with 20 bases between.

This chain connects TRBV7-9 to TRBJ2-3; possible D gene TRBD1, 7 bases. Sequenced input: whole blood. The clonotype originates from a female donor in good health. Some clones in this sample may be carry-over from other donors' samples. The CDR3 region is CASSHSRGRGDTDTQYF. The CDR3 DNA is TGTGCCAGCAGCCATTCCCGGGGCAGGGGGGACACAGATACGCAGTATTTT.